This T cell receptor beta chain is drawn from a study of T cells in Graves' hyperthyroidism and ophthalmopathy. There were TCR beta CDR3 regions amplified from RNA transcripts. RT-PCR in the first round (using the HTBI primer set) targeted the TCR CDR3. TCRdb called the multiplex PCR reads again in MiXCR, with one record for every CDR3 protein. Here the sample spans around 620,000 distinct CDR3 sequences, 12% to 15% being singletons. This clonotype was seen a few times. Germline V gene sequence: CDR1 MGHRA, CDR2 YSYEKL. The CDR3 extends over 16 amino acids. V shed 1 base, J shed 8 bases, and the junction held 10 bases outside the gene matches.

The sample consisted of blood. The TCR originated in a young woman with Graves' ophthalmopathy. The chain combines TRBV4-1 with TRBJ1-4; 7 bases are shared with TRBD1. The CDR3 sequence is CASSQGEGAVGEKLFF. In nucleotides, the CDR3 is TGCGCCAGCAGCCAAGGGGAGGGGGCGGTGGGGGAAAAACTGTTTTTT.